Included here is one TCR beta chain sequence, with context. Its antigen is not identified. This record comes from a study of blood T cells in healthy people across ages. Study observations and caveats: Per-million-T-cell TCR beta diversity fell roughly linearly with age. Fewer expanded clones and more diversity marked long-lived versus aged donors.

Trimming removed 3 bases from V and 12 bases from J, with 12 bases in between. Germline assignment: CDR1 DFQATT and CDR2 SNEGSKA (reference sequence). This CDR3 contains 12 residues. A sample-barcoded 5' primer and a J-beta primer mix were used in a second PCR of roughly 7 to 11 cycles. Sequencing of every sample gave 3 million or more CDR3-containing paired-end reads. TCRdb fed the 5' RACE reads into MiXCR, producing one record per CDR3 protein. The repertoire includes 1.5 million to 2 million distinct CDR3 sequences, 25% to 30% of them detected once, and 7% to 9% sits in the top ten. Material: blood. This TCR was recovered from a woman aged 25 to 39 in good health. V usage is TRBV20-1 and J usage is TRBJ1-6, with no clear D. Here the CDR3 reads CSASNQLGPLHF. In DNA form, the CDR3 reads TGCAGTGCTAGTAACCAGCTAGGACCCCTCCACTTT.